The 28 T cell receptor beta chains presented below share a single source sample, sequenced in a study of CD8 T cells in Susac syndrome. The RNA input was about 0.5 to 1 ug, and it was reverse transcribed with random hexamers. TCRdb itself ran the immunoSEQ multiplex PCR reads through MiXCR, one entry per CDR3 protein. The profile covers some 140,000 distinct CDR3 sequences, with 75% to 90% appearing a single time and roughly 0.5% taken by the ten largest. The sequencing input was CD8+ T cells from PBMCs. These receptors were obtained from a human donor with multiple sclerosis.

The chain joins TRBV5-6 to TRBJ2-7; TRBD1 matches 9 bases. Germline-derived CDR1 and CDR2 are SGHDT and YYEEEE. The V segment lost 0 bases and the J segment 3 bases; nucleotides outside the gene matches: 4. The CDR3 is 15 residues long. CDR3 in DNA: TGTGCCAGCAGCTTGGAGATGGGACAGGGCTACGAGCAGTACTTC. This codes for CASSLEMGQGYEQYF.

In DNA, the CDR3 is TGCGCCAGCAGAGTTGCCCTATTAAGCACAGATACGCAGTATTTT. As protein: CASRVALLSTDTQYF. The V and J genes are TRBV4-1 and TRBJ2-3; D remains unclear. V was clipped by 6 bases and J by 0 bases, with 13 bases between them. The germline V gene has CDR1 MGHRA and CDR2 YSYEKL. The CDR3 is 15 amino acids.

This chain connects TRBV30 to TRBJ2-7; a weak D match, TRBD1 (6 bases). This CDR3 comprises 14 residues. V was cut by 2 bases and J by 0 bases, with 11 bases left in between. The V gene's germline CDR1 is GTSNPN and CDR2 SVGIG (reference sequence). The CDR3 protein is CAWSSDRSSYEQYV. CDR3 in DNA: TGTGCCTGGAGTAGCGACAGGAGCTCCTACGAGCAGTACGTC.

The chain couples TRBV13 to TRBJ2-3, with D perhaps matching TRBD2 (6 bases). Germline V gives CDR1 PRHDT, CDR2 FYEKMQ (reference sequence). The germline V and J ends were trimmed by 0 bases and 2 bases, with 12 bases remaining between them. CDR3 length: 16 amino acids. The CDR3 here is CASSLGVRTNTDTQYF. CDR3 coding DNA: TGTGCCAGCAGCTTAGGGGTCCGGACTAACACAGATACGCAGTATTTT.

This chain connects TRBV20-1 to TRBJ2-1; D possibly corresponds to TRBD1 (6 bases). V gave up 4 bases and J gave up 7 bases, with 17 bases separating them. Germline loops: CDR1 DFQATT, CDR2 SNEGSKA (reference sequence). This CDR3 spans 14 amino acids. DNA for the CDR3: TGCAGTGCTATGGTGCCAGGGGCTGGAAATGAGCAGTTCTTC. This gives the protein CSAMVPGAGNEQFF.

The chain has TRBV15 and TRBJ1-1; a possible D gene is TRBD1 (6 bases). Looked up from germline, CDR1 is LNHNV and CDR2 is YYDKDF (reference sequence). There are 12 residues in the CDR3. V lost 6 bases and J 6 bases, leaving 11 bases between the germline ends. In DNA form, the CDR3 reads TGTGCCACCAGTTTCAGGGGTCCTGAAGCTTTCTTT. This encodes CATSFRGPEAFF.

This chain uses TRBV19 with TRBJ1-1, with TRBD1 as a possible D gene (6 bases). Deletions cut 5 bases from V and 5 bases from J, with 21 bases between. Germline loops: CDR1 LNHDA, CDR2 SQIVND (reference sequence). This CDR3 is 16 amino acids long. The CDR3 DNA reads as TGTGCCAGTAGTGCCCCTCACAGGGACCCGAAGACTGAAGCTTTCTTT. Its translation: CASSAPHRDPKTEAFF. The whole variable domain, remainder taken from reference TRBV19 and TRBJ1-1, is DGGITQSPKYLFRKEGQNVTLSCEQNLNHDAMYWYRQDPGQGLRLIYYSQIVNDFQKGDIAEGYSVSREKKESFPLTVTSAQKNPTAFYLCASSAPHRDPKTEAFFGQGTRLTVV.

This clonotype has a handful of counts. DNA of the CDR3: TGCGCCAGCAGCCCACACCCGGGACAGGGGGCTCAGCCCCAGCATTTT. As protein: CASSPHPGQGAQPQHF. The genes are TRBV4-3 and TRBJ1-5, with TRBD1 identical over 12 bases. The CDR3 spans 16 residues. CDR1 LGHNA and CDR2 YSLEER come from the germline V gene. The V segment lost 4 bases and the J segment 6 bases; nucleotides outside the gene matches: 7.

The chain links TRBV6-5 to TRBJ2-1; TRBD2 aligns across 9 bases. CDR1 is MNHEY and CDR2 is SVGAGI in the germline V gene. This CDR3 is built from 15 residues. V was clipped by 1 base and J by 7 bases; unmatched bases: 5. Here the CDR3 DNA reads TGTGCCAGCAGTTACTTTAGCGGGGGAGGTAATGAGCAGTTCTTC. It is translated as CASSYFSGGGNEQFF.

The chain uses TRBV4-2 and TRBJ2-5; no clear D gene. Germline values: CDR1 LGHNA, CDR2 YNFKEQ. V was clipped by 1 base and J by 6 bases, with 9 bases between them. The CDR3 length is 13 residues. The chain's CDR3 is CASSQGSDQTQYF. CDR3 in DNA: TGTGCCAGCAGCCAAGGCTCCGACCAGACCCAGTACTTC.

The rearrangement joins TRBV28 to TRBJ1-1; D is undetermined. From germline, CDR1 is MDHEN and CDR2 SYDVKM. Trimming took off 6 bases at V and 1 base at J, with 9 bases between the two ends. There are 13 residues in the CDR3. CDR3 region: CASSLSQNTEAFF. The CDR3 region has the DNA TGTGCCAGCAGCTTAAGTCAGAACACTGAAGCTTTCTTT. The full variable domain, rest sourced from reference TRBV28 and TRBJ1-1, is DVKVTQSSRYLVKRTGEKVFLECVQDMDHENMFWYRQDPGLGLRLIYFSYDVKMKEKGDIPEGYSVSREKKERFSLILESASTNQTSMYLCASSLSQNTEAFFGQGTRLTVV.

The gene calls are TRBV3-1 and TRBJ2-5; D is possibly TRBD2 (5 bases). The CDR3 has 15 amino acids. Between the trimmed V and J ends, which lost 0 bases and 5 bases, there was a span of 13 bases. Germline V gene sequence: CDR1 LGHDT, CDR2 YNNKEL (reference sequence). CDR3 sequence reads: CASSQEGSSVETQYF. DNA for the CDR3: TGTGCCAGCAGCCAAGAAGGGAGCAGTGTGGAGACCCAGTACTTC.

The chain combines TRBV5-1 with TRBJ1-2; D remains unclear. The CDR3 has 13 amino acids. Trimming removed 1 base from V and 8 bases from J, with 12 bases in between. The germline gives CDR1 SGHRS, CDR2 YFSETQ. For the CDR3, the DNA is TGCGCCAGCAGCTTGCTGGATGGGCCGGGCTACACCTTC. The encoded protein is CASSLLDGPGYTF.

The chain combines TRBV3-1 with TRBJ2-3; 8 bases align to TRBD2. The CDR3 is made up of 16 amino acids. After removal of 0 bases from V and 1 base from J, the junction contained 3 bases not matched to a gene. The germline CDR1 and CDR2 sequences are LGHDT and YNNKEL (reference sequence). The CDR3 DNA sequence: TGTGCCAGCAGCCAAGATCTAGCGGGTCGCACAGATACGCAGTATTTT. It yields the protein CASSQDLAGRTDTQYF.

The V and J genes are TRBV6-5 and TRBJ2-5; 12 bases map to TRBD2. J lost 4 bases, V lost 0 bases, and 0 bases had no gene match. The length of the CDR3 is 15 residues. Germline V gene data show CDR1 as MNHEY and CDR2 as SVGAGI. The DNA for the CDR3 is TGTGCCAGCAGTTACTCGGGACTAGCGGGAGAGACCCAGTACTTC. Amino acid sequence: CASSYSGLAGETQYF.

This clonotype was seen once. The genes are TRBV5-1 and TRBJ2-1; D is perhaps TRBD2 (6 bases). The germline CDR1 and CDR2 sequences are SGHRS and YFSETQ. V shed 4 bases and J shed 10 bases, with 12 bases lying between them. The CDR3 spans 12 residues. CDR3 DNA sequence: TGCGCCAGCAGCCCCCCTCGGGAGGAGCAGTTCTTC. Amino acid sequence: CASSPPREEQFF. The variable domain in full, completed from reference TRBV5-1 and TRBJ2-1, reads KAGVTQTPRYLIKTRGQQVTLSCSPISGHRSVSWYQQTPGQGLQFLFEYFSETQRNKGNFPGRFSGRQFSNSRSEMNVSTLELGDSALYLCASSPPREEQFFGPGTRLTVL.

This sequence joins TRBV12-3 or TRBV12-4 and TRBJ2-3; the D gene is possibly TRBD1 (5 bases). There are 13 residues in the CDR3. Trimming pared 7 bases from V and 2 bases from J, leaving 10 bases between. The CDR3: CASTTAFTDTQYF. The CDR3 DNA follows: TGTGCCAGCACGACAGCATTCACAGATACGCAGTATTTT.

J is TRBJ2-7 and V is TRBV12-3 or TRBV12-4; 13 bases align to TRBD2. The V segment lost 4 bases and the J segment 2 bases; nucleotides outside the gene matches: 11. The CDR3 spans 18 residues. The CDR3 protein is CASSSIYRTSGGPYEQYF. The CDR3 nucleotides read TGTGCCAGCAGTTCGATATACCGGACTAGCGGGGGCCCCTACGAGCAGTACTTC.

The chain couples TRBV2 to TRBJ2-2; the D gene could be TRBD1 or TRBD2 (6 bases each). The V and J ends lost 6 bases and 4 bases respectively, with 18 bases between them. Germline V CDR1 and CDR2: SNHLY, FYNNEI. The CDR3 is 16 residues long. CDR3 bases: TGTGCCAGCAGAGCCGGGAAGGGGGGAAGCACCGGGGAGCTGTTTTTT. Residues: CASRAGKGGSTGELFF.

The rearrangement uses TRBV10-3 and TRBJ1-2; 8 bases fit TRBD1. Looked up from germline, CDR1 is ENHRY and CDR2 is SYGVKD. The CDR3 is 14 amino acids. V shed 7 bases and J 8 bases; nucleotides not matched to a gene: 12. The CDR3 is CAIKVDRGFSGYTF. The DNA for the CDR3 is TGTGCCATCAAGGTCGACAGGGGCTTCTCCGGCTACACCTTC.

The V and J genes are TRBV14 and TRBJ1-2; TRBD1 matches 7 bases. The CDR3 has 16 residues. J was trimmed by 5 bases and V by 0 bases; bases with no gene match: 9. Per the germline V gene, CDR1 is SGHDN and CDR2 is FVKESK. In nucleotides, the CDR3 is TGTGCCAGCAGCCAAGAAGGAACCGACAGGGTATATGGCTACACCTTC. It translates to CASSQEGTDRVYGYTF.

The chain joins TRBV30 to TRBJ1-1; no definite D call. The CDR3 contains 12 residues. Germline values: CDR1 GTSNPN, CDR2 SVGIG (reference sequence). V was pared by 2 bases and J by 5 bases, with 9 bases between. As DNA, the CDR3 is TGTGCCTGGAGTCTGGAAGGGACTGAAGCTTTCTTT. This gives the protein CAWSLEGTEAFF.

V usage is TRBV27 and J usage is TRBJ1-2; D remains unclear. CDR3 length: 13 amino acids. CDR1 is MNHEY, CDR2 SMNVEV, per germline (reference sequence). Trimming took 5 bases from V and 4 from J, leaving 11 bases between them. The CDR3 coding sequence is TGTGCCAGCAGTCCCGGGGTCTCCTATGGCTACACCTTC. Protein product: CASSPGVSYGYTF.

The rearrangement uses TRBV27 and TRBJ1-6, with D unresolved. The germline gives CDR1 MNHEY, CDR2 SMNVEV (reference sequence). CDR3 length: 15 amino acids. V was cut by 0 bases and J by 7 bases, with 10 bases left in between. In DNA form, the CDR3 reads TGTGCCAGCAGTTTATCCGGACTACTAAATTCACCCCTCCACTTT. It yields the protein CASSLSGLLNSPLHF.

The DNA of the CDR3 is TGTGCCAGCAGCTTAGTTCAGGCTTCATACGAGCAGTACTTC. Translating it yields CASSLVQASYEQYF. This rearrangement joins TRBV11-2 to TRBJ2-7; D call uncertain. This CDR3 contains 14 residues. Germline values: CDR1 SGHAT, CDR2 FQNNGV. The V end lost 1 base, the J end lost 4 bases, and 11 bases lay between the germline ends.

The chain combines TRBV2 with TRBJ1-2; 12 bases are a match to TRBD1. The CDR3 is 15 amino acids. CDR1 and CDR2 from the germline V gene are SNHLY and FYNNEI. V was pared by 5 bases and J by 7 bases, with 8 bases of the junction left unmatched. This CDR3 reads CASSSGTGGTTGYTF. CDR3 bases: TGTGCCAGCAGTTCCGGGACAGGGGGCACTACTGGCTACACCTTC.

The rearrangement joins TRBV7-9 to TRBJ2-1; unclear D gene. This CDR3 is built from 12 residues. Trimming left V 3 bases short and J 5 bases short, with 5 bases between. CDR1 is SEHNR and CDR2 is FQNEAQ in the germline V gene (reference sequence). This chain's CDR3 is CASSFGHNEQFF. The CDR3 DNA is TGTGCCAGCAGCTTTGGGCACAATGAGCAGTTCTTC.

The chain has TRBV7-2 and TRBJ2-3; D tentatively reads TRBD1 or TRBD2 (5 bases each). With 4 bases removed from V and 0 bases from J, the gap between germline ends came to 11 bases. The CDR3 covers 15 residues. Germline CDR1 SGHTA, CDR2 FQGNSA. The CDR3 sequence is CASSSGRDSTDTQYF. The CDR3 region has the DNA TGTGCCAGCAGCTCGGGCCGGGACAGCACAGATACGCAGTATTTT.